A selection of T cell receptor beta chains follows, all from one sample in a study of OX40 agonist ivuxolimab in advanced cancers. Data came from immunoSEQ multiplex PCR; TCRdb stores just in-frame clones and leaves some out. The sample lists about 57,000 clones; 83% were seen once. The starting material was CD4+ or CD8+ T cells sorted from blood, obtained in a trial of the OX40 agonist ivuxolimab. These receptors were obtained from an adult with an advanced solid tumor such as melanoma, head and neck, liver or kidney cancer. The CDR3 runs from the conserved cysteine through the conserved F or W. Fields, in order: CDR3 protein, CDR3 DNA, clone size, J gene, V gene, D gene. A D gene is named only where the DNA matches it firmly. Size tells how often a clone was seen (once, few, many) or the class of an expanded clone, and some rows leave it out.

CASIRPGQGGGYTF TGTGCCAGCATTCGACCGGGACAGGGAGGGGGCTACACCTTC NA TRBJ1-2 TRBV6-6 TRBD1
CASSTLGGGYSGNTIYF TGTGCCAGCAGTACCTTAGGAGGGGGTTACTCTGGAAACACCATATATTTT few TRBJ1-3 TRBV28 NA
CASSWDRDRGSYEQYF TGTGCCAGCAGCTGGGACAGGGATCGAGGCTCCTACGAGCAGTACTTC NA TRBJ2-7 TRBV5-5 TRBD1
CASSLDEPDTQYF TGTGCCAGCAGTTTGGATGAGCCAGATACGCAGTATTTT NA TRBJ2-3 TRBV28 NA
CASSLAPEPPTQYF TGCGCCAGCAGCTTGGCCCCGGAGCCCCCCACGCAGTATTTT NA TRBJ2-3 TRBV5-1 NA
CASSALAGARRYEQFF TGTGCCAGCAGTGCGCTAGCGGGAGCCCGACGGTATGAGCAGTTCTTC NA TRBJ2-1 TRBV25-1 TRBD2
CASSQPLGGSHNEQFF TGTGCCAGCAGCCAACCTCTAGGGGGTAGCCACAATGAGCAGTTCTTC NA TRBJ2-1 TRBV25-1 NA
CASLGFTEAFF TGTGCCAGCCTGGGGTTCACTGAAGCTTTCTTT NA TRBJ1-1 TRBV28 NA
CSARGTLQFF TGCAGTGCTAGAGGGACCCTGCAGTTCTTC NA TRBJ2-1 TRBV20-1 NA
CSVDGRNYEQYF TGCAGCGTCGACGGACGGAACTACGAGCAGTACTTC NA TRBJ2-7 TRBV29-1 NA
CASSQRTADGYTF TGTGCCAGCAGTCAAAGGACAGCCGATGGCTACACCTTC few TRBJ1-2 TRBV6-1 NA
CASKVGTNYGYTF TGTGCCAGCAAAGTCGGGACAAACTATGGCTACACCTTC NA TRBJ1-2 TRBV2 NA
CASSIAGGNTGELFF TGTGCCAGTAGTATAGCGGGGGGCAACACCGGGGAGCTGTTTTTT NA TRBJ2-2 TRBV19 NA
CASSPYDSYEQYF TGTGCCAGCTCACCATATGACAGCTACGAGCAGTACTTC NA TRBJ2-7 TRBV18 NA
CASSLLGTWDF TGCGCCAGCAGCTTGTTGGGGACTTGGGACTTC few TRBJ2-5 TRBV5-1 NA
CAVRIYGYTF TGTGCCGTACGAATTTATGGCTACACCTTC NA TRBJ1-2 TRBV21-1 NA
CASSRVRGGDEQYF TGTGCCAGCAGCCGAGTGAGGGGTGGCGACGAGCAGTACTTC NA TRBJ2-7 TRBV5-4 NA
CAWSVSPSTEAFF TGTGCCTGGAGTGTATCACCGTCGACTGAAGCTTTCTTT NA TRBJ1-1 TRBV30 NA